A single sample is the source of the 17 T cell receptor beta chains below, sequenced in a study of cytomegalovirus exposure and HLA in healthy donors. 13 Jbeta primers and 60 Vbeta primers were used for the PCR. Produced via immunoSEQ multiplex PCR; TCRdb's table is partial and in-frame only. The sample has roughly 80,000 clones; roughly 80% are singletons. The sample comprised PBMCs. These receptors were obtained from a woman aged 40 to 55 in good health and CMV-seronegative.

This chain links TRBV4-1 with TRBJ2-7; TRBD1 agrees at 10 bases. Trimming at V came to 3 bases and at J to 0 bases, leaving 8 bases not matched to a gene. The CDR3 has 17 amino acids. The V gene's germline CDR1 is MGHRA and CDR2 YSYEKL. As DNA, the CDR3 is TGCGCCAGCAGCCACCCTCGGACAGGGGGGTTCTCCTACGAGCAGTACTTC. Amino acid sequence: CASSHPRTGGFSYEQYF.

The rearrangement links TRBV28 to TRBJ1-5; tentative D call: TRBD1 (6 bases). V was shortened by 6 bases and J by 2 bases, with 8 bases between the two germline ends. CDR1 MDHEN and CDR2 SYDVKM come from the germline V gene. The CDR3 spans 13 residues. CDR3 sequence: CASRRQGNQPQHF. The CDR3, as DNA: TGTGCCAGCAGACGACAGGGCAATCAGCCCCAGCATTTT.

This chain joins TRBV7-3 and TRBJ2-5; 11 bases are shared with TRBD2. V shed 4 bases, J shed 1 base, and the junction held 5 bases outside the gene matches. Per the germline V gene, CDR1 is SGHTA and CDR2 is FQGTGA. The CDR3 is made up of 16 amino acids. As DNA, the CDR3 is TGTGCCAGCAGCTCCCCCGGGACTAGCGGCCAAGAGACCCAGTACTTC. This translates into CASSSPGTSGQETQYF.

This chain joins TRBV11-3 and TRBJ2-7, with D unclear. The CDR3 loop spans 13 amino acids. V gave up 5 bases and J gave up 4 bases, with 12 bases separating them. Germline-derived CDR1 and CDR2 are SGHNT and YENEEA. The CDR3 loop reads CASSPDPRYEQYF. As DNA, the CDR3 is TGTGCCAGCAGCCCAGACCCTAGGTACGAGCAGTACTTC.

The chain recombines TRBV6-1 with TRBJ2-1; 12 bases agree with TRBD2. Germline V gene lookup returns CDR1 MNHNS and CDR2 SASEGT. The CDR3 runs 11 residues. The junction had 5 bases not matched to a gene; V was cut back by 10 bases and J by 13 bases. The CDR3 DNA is TGTGCCACCGAGGGACTAGCGGGTCAGTTCTTC. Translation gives CATEGLAGQFF.

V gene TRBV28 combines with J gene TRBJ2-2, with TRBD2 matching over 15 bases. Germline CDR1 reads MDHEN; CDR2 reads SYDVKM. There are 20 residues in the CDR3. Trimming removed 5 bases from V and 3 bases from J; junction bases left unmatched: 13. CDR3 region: CASSPIPGGLAGGHTGELFF. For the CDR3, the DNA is TGTGCCAGCAGTCCCATTCCCGGGGGACTAGCGGGGGGACACACCGGGGAGCTGTTTTTT.

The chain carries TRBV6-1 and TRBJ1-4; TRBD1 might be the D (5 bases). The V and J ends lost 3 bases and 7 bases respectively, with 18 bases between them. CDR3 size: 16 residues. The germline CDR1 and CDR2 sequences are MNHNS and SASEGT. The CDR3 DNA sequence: TGTGCCAGCAGTGATTTAGACGGATCCGGGGGTGAAAAACTGTTTTTT. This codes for CASSDLDGSGGEKLFF.

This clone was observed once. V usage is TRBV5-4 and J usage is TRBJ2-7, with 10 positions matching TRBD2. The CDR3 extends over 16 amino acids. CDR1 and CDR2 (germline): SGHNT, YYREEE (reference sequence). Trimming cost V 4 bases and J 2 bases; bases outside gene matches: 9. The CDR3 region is CASSPQRTSGTYEQYF. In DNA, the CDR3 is TGTGCCAGCAGCCCCCAGCGGACTAGCGGTACCTACGAGCAGTACTTC.

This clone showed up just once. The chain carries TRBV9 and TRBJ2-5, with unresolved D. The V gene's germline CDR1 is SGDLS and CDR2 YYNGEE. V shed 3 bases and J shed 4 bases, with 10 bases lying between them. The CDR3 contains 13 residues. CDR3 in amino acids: CASSESLSETQYF. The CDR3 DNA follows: TGTGCCAGCAGCGAATCCCTATCAGAGACCCAGTACTTC. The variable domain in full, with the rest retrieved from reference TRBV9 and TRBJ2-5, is DSGVTQTPKHLITATGQRVTLRCSPRSGDLSVYWYQQSLDQGLQFLIQYYNGEERAKGNILERFSAQQFPDLHSELNLSSLELGDSALYFCASSESLSETQYFGPGTRLLVL.

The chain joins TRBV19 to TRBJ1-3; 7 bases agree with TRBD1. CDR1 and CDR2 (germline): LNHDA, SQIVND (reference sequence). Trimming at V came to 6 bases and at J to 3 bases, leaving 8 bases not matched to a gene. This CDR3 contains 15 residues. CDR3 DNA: TGTGCCAGTAGAGACAGGGCAAGGGATGGAAACACCATATATTTT. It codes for CASRDRARDGNTIYF.

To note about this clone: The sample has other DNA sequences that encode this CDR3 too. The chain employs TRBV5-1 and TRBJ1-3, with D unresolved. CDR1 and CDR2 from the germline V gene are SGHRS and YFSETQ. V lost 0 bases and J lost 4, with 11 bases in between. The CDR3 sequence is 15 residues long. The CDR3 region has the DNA TGCGCCAGCAGCTTGGATCGGGTGTCAGGAAACACCATATATTTT. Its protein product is CASSLDRVSGNTIYF.

The CDR3 reads CASRTGGGEQYF. In DNA, the CDR3 is TGTGCCAGCCGGACAGGGGGAGGCGAGCAGTACTTC. The chain couples TRBV19 to TRBJ2-7; TRBD1 matches 10 bases. Per the germline V gene, CDR1 is LNHDA and CDR2 is SQIVND (reference sequence). CDR3 length: 12 amino acids. The V gene end was trimmed by 9 bases and the J gene end by 6 bases; junction bases not matched to a gene: 5.

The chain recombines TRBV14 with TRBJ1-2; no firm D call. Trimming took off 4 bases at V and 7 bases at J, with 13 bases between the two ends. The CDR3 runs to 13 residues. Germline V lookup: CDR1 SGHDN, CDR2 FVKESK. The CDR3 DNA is TGTGCCAGCAGCCCTAACAGCGGTCGTGGCTACACCTTC. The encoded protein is CASSPNSGRGYTF.

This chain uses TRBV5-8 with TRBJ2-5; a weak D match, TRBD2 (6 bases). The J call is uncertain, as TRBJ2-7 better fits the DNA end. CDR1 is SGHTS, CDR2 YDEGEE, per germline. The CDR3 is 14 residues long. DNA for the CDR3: TGTGCCAGCAGCTTCCGGGACTCCCGCTACGAGCAGTACTTC. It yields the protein CASSFRDSRYEQYF.

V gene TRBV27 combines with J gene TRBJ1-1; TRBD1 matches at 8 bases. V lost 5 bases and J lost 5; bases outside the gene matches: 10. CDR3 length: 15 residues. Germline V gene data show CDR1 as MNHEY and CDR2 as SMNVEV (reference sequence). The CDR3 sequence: CASSAIQGEGTEAFF. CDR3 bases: TGTGCCAGCAGTGCTATACAGGGGGAGGGTACTGAAGCTTTCTTT.

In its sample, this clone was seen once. CDR3 bases: TGTGCCAGCAGCTTAGACGGGGGGGCAGCAGATACGCAGTATTTT. Amino acids: CASSLDGGAADTQYF. This chain joins TRBV11-1 and TRBJ2-3, with 8 bases fitting TRBD2. Trimming took 1 base from V and 4 from J; bases not matched to a gene: 4. The CDR3 has 15 amino acids. The germline CDR1 and CDR2 sequences are SGHAT and FQDESV (reference sequence). Full variable domain (outside the CDR3, taken from reference TRBV11-1 and TRBJ2-3): EAEVAQSPRYKITEKSQAVAFWCDPISGHATLYWYRQILGQGPELLVQFQDESVVDDSQLPKDRFSAERLKGVDSTLKIQPAELGDSAMYLCASSLDGGAADTQYFGPGTRLTVL.

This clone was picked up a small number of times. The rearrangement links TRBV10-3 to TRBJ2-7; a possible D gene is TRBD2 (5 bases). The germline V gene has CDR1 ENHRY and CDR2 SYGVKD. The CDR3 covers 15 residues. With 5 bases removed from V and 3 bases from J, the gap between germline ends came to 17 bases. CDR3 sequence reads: CAISNLAVSLYEQYF. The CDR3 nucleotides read TGTGCCATCAGTAACCTAGCAGTCAGCCTCTACGAGCAGTACTTC.